The 10 T cell receptor beta chains given below trace back to one sample, sequenced in a study of T cell responses to AZD1222 COVID-19 vaccine. Sequenced by immunoSEQ multiplex PCR; TCRdb stores in-frame clones only, minus some. The table includes 65,000 to 85,000 clones, 70% to 90% detected once. The sample here was peripheral blood, taken 28 days after the second AZD1222 dose. Every receptor here comes from an adult who received the AZD1222 COVID-19 vaccine.

V and J are TRBV27 and TRBJ2-7; no definite D call. Trimming pared 4 bases from V and 3 bases from J, leaving 10 bases between. The CDR3 spans 13 residues. Germline values: CDR1 MNHEY, CDR2 SMNVEV (reference sequence). The CDR3 loop is CASSSTANYEQYF. DNA of the CDR3: TGTGCCAGCAGTTCGACGGCGAACTACGAGCAGTACTTC.

The gene calls are TRBV9 and TRBJ1-2, with D possibly being TRBD1 (6 bases). The CDR3 runs to 15 residues. The V gene's germline CDR1 is SGDLS and CDR2 YYNGEE. With 0 bases removed from V and 5 bases from J, the gap between germline ends came to 14 bases. In DNA form, the CDR3 reads TGTGCCAGCAGCGTAGGGAGGGGGGAAGGATATGGCTACACCTTC. Protein sequence: CASSVGRGEGYGYTF.

V gene TRBV7-2 combines with J gene TRBJ2-1; the match to TRBD1 covers 7 bases. Unmatched junction bases numbered 12, after V lost 5 bases and J lost 5 bases. Looked up from germline, CDR1 is SGHTA and CDR2 is FQGNSA. This CDR3 is built from 16 residues. CDR3 sequence reads: CASSIYPGQPDNEQFF. The CDR3 DNA reads TGTGCCAGCAGCATTTACCCGGGACAGCCTGACAATGAGCAGTTCTTC.

The chain couples TRBV20-1 to TRBJ1-1; D unclear. This CDR3 spans 11 amino acids. CDR1 is DFQATT and CDR2 is SNEGSKA in the germline V gene (reference sequence). V lost 5 bases and J 6 bases, leaving 10 bases between the germline ends. The CDR3 DNA is TGCAGTGCTTGGGATCGCCCTGAAGCTTTCTTT. Residues: CSAWDRPEAFF.

This clone was detected only once. The chain links TRBV5-4 to TRBJ2-1; 7 bases match TRBD2. Germline lookup yields CDR1 SGHNT and CDR2 YYREEE (reference sequence). V lost 2 bases, J lost 2 bases, and 4 bases stayed unmatched. The CDR3 is 15 amino acids. The CDR3 sequence is CASSFGGGTYNEQFF. The CDR3 DNA reads as TGTGCCAGCAGCTTCGGGGGAGGGACCTACAATGAGCAGTTCTTC. The full variable domain, in which reference TRBV5-4 and TRBJ2-1 provide the parts outside the CDR3, is ETGVTQSPTHLIKTRGQQVTLRCSSQSGHNTVSWYQQALGQGPQFIFQYYREEENGRGNFPPRFSGLQFPNYSSELNVNALELDDSALYLCASSFGGGTYNEQFFGPGTRLTVL.

This chain joins TRBV27 and TRBJ2-2; perhaps D is TRBD1 or TRBD2 (6 bases each). The V and J ends lost 4 bases and 4 bases respectively, with 16 bases between them. CDR3 size: 16 residues. In germline, CDR1 is MNHEY, CDR2 SMNVEV (reference sequence). The CDR3 DNA is TGTGCCAGCAGTTGGTTGGGGGGCCGGGGCACCGGGGAGCTGTTTTTT. This sequence encodes CASSWLGGRGTGELFF.

This chain links TRBV28 with TRBJ2-2; the D is unclear. This CDR3 has 12 residues. CDR1 and CDR2 (germline): MDHEN, SYDVKM. Trimming removed 6 bases at V and 5 bases at J, with 7 bases between. The chain's CDR3 is CASRGSTGELFF. Written as DNA, the CDR3 is TGTGCCAGCAGGGGGTCTACCGGGGAGCTGTTTTTT.

This clone was seen a single time. CDR3 region: CASSSQKLNTGELFF. The CDR3, as DNA: TGTGCCAGCAGCAGTCAGAAACTAAACACCGGGGAGCTGTTTTTT. The chain is built from TRBV5-6 and TRBJ2-2, with D unresolved. Trimming stripped 4 bases from V and 2 bases from J, with 12 bases between. Germline loops: CDR1 SGHDT, CDR2 YYEEEE. The CDR3 sequence is 15 residues long.

The rearrangement uses TRBV10-2 and TRBJ2-7, with no clear D. CDR1 is WSHSY, CDR2 SAAADI, per germline. The V and J ends lost 3 bases and 3 bases respectively, with 12 bases between them. The CDR3 has 14 amino acids. The CDR3 is CASSELWQDYEQYF. CDR3 coding DNA: TGCGCCAGCAGTGAATTGTGGCAAGACTACGAGCAGTACTTC.

V and J are TRBV5-5 and TRBJ2-1, with TRBD2 matching over 8 bases. CDR1 and CDR2 (germline): SGHKS, YYEKEE (reference sequence). The CDR3 covers 18 residues. Unmatched junction bases numbered 20, after V lost 4 bases and J lost 8 bases. CDR3 region: CASSPGVRGVSVQYEQFF. The CDR3 nucleotides read TGTGCCAGCAGCCCCGGGGTGCGGGGGGTTTCCGTGCAGTATGAGCAGTTCTTC.